Each of the 19 T cell receptor beta chains below was sequenced from the same sample in a study of human T cells and chemical hapten exposure. Time point of the sample: patch test 1, 2 weeks after DPC sensitization. Noted treatment: therapeutic diphenylcyclopropenone sensitization with weekly scalp DPC. TCRdb re-called the RACE reads through MiXCR, storing one row per CDR3 protein. The sample records around 100,000 distinct CDR3 sequences, approximately 11% being singletons. The material was whole blood, obtained in connection with sensitization to the hapten diphenylcyclopropenone (DPC). All receptors derive from a woman aged 40 to 50 with alopecia areata. Some clones in this sample may be carry-over from other donors' samples.

This clonotype showed up just a few times. The rearrangement uses TRBV6-5 and TRBJ1-1, with D tentatively TRBD1 (6 bases). The V gene's germline CDR1 is MNHEY and CDR2 SVGAGI. This CDR3 is 18 amino acids long. Trimming pared 0 bases from V and 1 base from J, leaving 18 bases between. The CDR3 DNA sequence: TGTGCCAGCAGTTACTCGAGACGGGGGCAGAAATCGAACACTGAAGCTTTCTTT. The encoded protein is CASSYSRRGQKSNTEAFF.

This clonotype has just a few counts. The chain recombines TRBV25-1 with TRBJ1-6; the D is unclear. The V end was cut by 4 bases, the J end by 6 bases, with 10 bases between. This CDR3 region has 14 residues. CDR1 is MGHDK, CDR2 SYGVNS, per germline. CDR3 residues: CASSGTYFNSPLHF. CDR3 DNA sequence: TGTGCCAGCAGTGGAACTTACTTTAATTCACCCCTCCACTTT.

This clonotype was seen only a few times. This chain connects TRBV7-2 to TRBJ2-5; 8 positions match TRBD2. The length of the CDR3 is 15 residues. The junction had 7 bases not matched to a gene; V was cut back by 3 bases and J by 4 bases. Germline V gene data show CDR1 as SGHTA and CDR2 as FQGNSA. This CDR3 is CASSLGGAGGETQYF. Written as DNA, the CDR3 is TGTGCCAGCAGCTTGGGCGGGGCGGGAGGAGAGACCCAGTACTTC.

Note on this clonotype: It may be a read error: a sequence one base away is much more abundant. This chain uses TRBV4-3 with TRBJ1-2; D might be TRBD1 (6 bases). The CDR3 consists of 16 residues. CDR1 and CDR2 (germline): LGHNA, YSLEER. In nucleotides, the CDR3 is TGCGCCAGCAGCCAAGACTTCACAGGGTTTCACTATGTCTACACCTTC. Translated, it gives CASSQDFTGFHYVYTF.

This clonotype was seen ten or more times. The V gene is TRBV7-9, the J gene TRBJ2-7; TRBD1 agrees at 7 bases. With V trimmed by 5 bases and J by 2 bases, 12 bases remained unmatched. The CDR3 runs 16 residues. CDR1 and CDR2 (germline): SEHNR, FQNEAQ (reference sequence). In DNA form, the CDR3 reads TGTGCCAGCAGCCTCCCCCGGCAGGGGGTCACCTACGAGCAGTACTTC. Protein product: CASSLPRQGVTYEQYF. Variable domain in full (rest from reference TRBV7-9 and TRBJ2-7): DTGVSQNPRHKITKRGQNVTFRCDPISEHNRLYWYRQTLGQGPEFLTYFQNEAQLEKSRLLSDRFSAERPKGSFSTLEIQRTEQGDSAMYLCASSLPRQGVTYEQYFGPGTRLTVT.

The chain couples TRBV12-3 or TRBV12-4 to TRBJ2-3, with a tentative D call TRBD2 (6 bases). This CDR3 is built from 15 residues. Trimming removed 6 bases from V and 1 base from J, with 14 bases in between. The CDR3 sequence: CASSRGTGGTDTQYF. CDR3 in DNA: TGTGCCAGCAGCCGAGGGACTGGGGGCACAGATACGCAGTATTTT.

A few counts support this clonotype. The genes are TRBV6-5 and TRBJ2-7; 7 nucleotides align to TRBD1. This CDR3 spans 11 amino acids. The junction had 2 bases not matched to a gene; V was cut back by 7 bases and J by 5 bases. Germline V gene sequence: CDR1 MNHEY, CDR2 SVGAGI. For the CDR3, the DNA is TGTGCCAGCATGAGGGGGCACGAGCAGTACTTC. Protein: CASMRGHEQYF.

The chain carries TRBV10-3 and TRBJ1-1, with D perhaps TRBD1 (6 bases). The V end was cut by 4 bases, the J end by 1 base, with 13 bases between. The V gene's germline CDR1 is ENHRY and CDR2 SYGVKD. The CDR3 is 15 residues long. The CDR3 reads CAISANRDPNTEAFF. CDR3 nucleotide sequence: TGTGCCATCAGTGCGAACAGGGATCCGAACACTGAAGCTTTCTTT.

The CDR3 protein is CSVVTRKGADTQYF. DNA of the CDR3: TGCAGCGTTGTTACTAGAAAGGGCGCAGATACGCAGTATTTT. The V gene is TRBV29-1, the J gene TRBJ2-3; possibly TRBD2 for D (5 bases). Trimming took 4 bases from V and 4 from J, leaving 15 bases between them. The length of the CDR3 is 14 residues. Germline lookup yields CDR1 SQVTM and CDR2 ANQGSEA.

The rearrangement links TRBV6-1 to TRBJ2-2; D call uncertain. This CDR3 comprises 14 residues. CDR1 is MNHNS and CDR2 is SASEGT in the germline V gene. Between the trimmed V and J ends, which lost 0 bases and 6 bases, there was a span of 8 bases. CDR3 in amino acids: CASSEALGPGELFF. DNA of the CDR3: TGTGCCAGCAGTGAAGCCTTGGGCCCCGGGGAGCTGTTTTTT.

This clonotype came up a few times. The chain combines TRBV4-2 with TRBJ1-5, with D uncertain. CDR3 length: 16 residues. V dropped 1 base and J dropped 1 base, with 11 bases sitting between them. CDR1 and CDR2 from the germline V gene are LGHNA and YNFKEQ. The chain's CDR3 is CASSQASGSSNQPQHF. CDR3 DNA sequence: TGTGCCAGCAGCCAAGCATCCGGCAGCAGCAATCAGCCCCAGCATTTT.

The chain recombines TRBV5-5 with TRBJ1-2; D not certain. This CDR3 comprises 12 residues. CDR1 is SGHKS, CDR2 YYEKEE, per germline (reference sequence). Trimming took 0 bases from V and 8 from J, leaving 8 bases between them. CDR3 in DNA: TGTGCCAGCAGCTTGGAGGGCACCGGCTACACCTTC. This codes for CASSLEGTGYTF. Complete variable domain (other parts from reference TRBV5-5 and TRBJ1-2): DAGVTQSPTHLIKTRGQQVTLRCSPISGHKSVSWYQQVLGQGPQFIFQYYEKEERGRGNFPDRFSARQFPNYSSELNVNALLLGDSALYLCASSLEGTGYTFGSGTRLTVV.

This clonotype came up a few times. This chain links TRBV27 with TRBJ2-1; TRBD2 is a possible D gene (5 bases). V was clipped by 6 bases and J by 9 bases, with 12 bases between them. CDR1 is MNHEY, CDR2 SMNVEV, per germline (reference sequence). This CDR3 has 12 residues. The CDR3 loop is CASRASFTEQFF. The DNA of the CDR3 is TGTGCCAGCAGAGCTAGCTTTACTGAGCAGTTCTTC.

This clonotype was recorded at least ten times. This chain connects TRBV30 to TRBJ2-3; D possibly uses TRBD1 or TRBD2 (5 bases each). Germline CDR1 reads GTSNPN; CDR2 reads SVGIG (reference sequence). This CDR3 comprises 16 residues. With 0 bases removed from V and 5 bases from J, the gap between germline ends came to 18 bases. The DNA of the CDR3 is TGTGCCTGGAGTGTTCAGGGAGTCTTAACGGGAGATACGCAGTATTTT. Protein product: CAWSVQGVLTGDTQYF.

The gene calls are TRBV11-2 and TRBJ2-7; D is uncertain. The germline CDR1 and CDR2 sequences are SGHAT and FQNNGV. The V end lost 2 bases, the J end lost 0 bases, and 11 bases lay between the germline ends. CDR3 length: 15 residues. CDR3 amino acids: CASSLWQDSSYEQYF. In DNA form, the CDR3 reads TGTGCCAGCAGCTTATGGCAGGATAGCTCCTACGAGCAGTACTTC. The full variable domain, completed using reference TRBV11-2 and TRBJ2-7, is EAGVAQSPRYKIIEKRQSVAFWCNPISGHATLYWYQQILGQGPKLLIQFQNNGVVDDSQLPKDRFSAERLKGVDSTLKIQPAKLEDSAVYLCASSLWQDSSYEQYFGPGTRLTVT.

This clonotype was counted ten times or more. The CDR3 region is CASSPRGITYEQYF. The CDR3 nucleotides are TGTGCCAGCAGCCCGAGGGGGATTACCTACGAGCAGTACTTC. This chain uses TRBV3-1 with TRBJ2-7; possibly TRBD1 for D (6 bases). Looked up from germline, CDR1 is LGHDT and CDR2 is YNNKEL (reference sequence). The CDR3 contains 14 residues. Trimming shortened V by 4 bases and J by 2 bases, and 12 bases separated the two germline ends.

This clonotype was counted at least ten times. The gene calls are TRBV11-1 and TRBJ2-1, with 14 bases fitting TRBD2. The V gene end was trimmed by 3 bases and the J gene end by 0 bases; junction bases not matched to a gene: 4. Germline loops: CDR1 SGHAT, CDR2 FQDESV (reference sequence). There are 18 residues in the CDR3. CDR3 region: CASSFGTSGGVSYNEQFF. The CDR3 DNA sequence: TGTGCCAGCAGCTTCGGGACTAGCGGGGGCGTCTCCTACAATGAGCAGTTCTTC.

Ten or more counts support this clonotype. The chain combines TRBV30 with TRBJ2-7; 10 positions match TRBD1. The V segment lost 4 bases and the J segment 3 bases; nucleotides outside the gene matches: 6. CDR3 size: 14 residues. The germline V gene encodes CDR1 GTSNPN and CDR2 SVGIG (reference sequence). The CDR3 protein is CAWNRDRGFYEQYF. The DNA for the CDR3 is TGTGCCTGGAACCGGGACAGGGGATTCTACGAGCAGTACTTC.

V gene TRBV5-6 combines with J gene TRBJ2-5; D tentatively fits TRBD1 or TRBD2 (6 bases each). In germline, CDR1 is SGHDT, CDR2 YYEEEE. The germline V and J ends were trimmed by 4 bases and 4 bases, with 17 bases remaining between them. The CDR3 contains 15 residues. The CDR3 DNA follows: TGTGCCAGCAGCCCCCAAGGCAGGGGAGGAGAGACCCAGTACTTC. This gives the protein CASSPQGRGGETQYF.